Below are 24 T cell receptor beta chains sequenced from a single sample in a study of T cell changes during pregnancy in multiple sclerosis. Profiled with immunoSEQ multiplex PCR; TCRdb holds only in-frame clones, not every one. The data show some 99,000 clones, with under 95% seen just once and almost 1% held by the top ten. Sample: peripheral blood, taken after pregnancy. These TCRs come from a female donor with multiple sclerosis, enrolled in a pregnancy study.

The chain recombines TRBV28 with TRBJ2-2; TRBD2 agrees at 9 bases. V lost 3 bases, J lost 5 bases, and 13 bases stayed unmatched. The CDR3 consists of 18 residues. Germline V gene data show CDR1 as MDHEN and CDR2 as SYDVKM. The CDR3 spells CASSFEAVAGVRTGELFF. The CDR3 DNA follows: TGTGCCAGCAGTTTTGAGGCGGTAGCGGGAGTTCGTACCGGGGAGCTGTTTTTT.

The rearrangement joins TRBV10-2 to TRBJ2-7, with D tentatively TRBD1 (5 bases). The CDR3 loop spans 20 amino acids. Germline V lookup: CDR1 WSHSY, CDR2 SAAADI. Trimming took off 1 base at V and 4 bases at J, with 29 bases between the two ends. This CDR3 is CASSELVYVNPGWIRYEQYF. DNA of the CDR3: TGCGCCAGCAGTGAGTTAGTTTACGTGAACCCAGGGTGGATTAGGTACGAGCAGTACTTC.

V and J are TRBV5-1 and TRBJ2-7, with 10 nucleotides matching TRBD1. The germline CDR1 and CDR2 sequences are SGHRS and YFSETQ. V lost 3 bases, J lost 7 bases, and 10 bases stayed unmatched. This CDR3 is 15 amino acids long. CDR3 sequence reads: CASSSYRDRGREQYF. Here the CDR3 DNA reads TGCGCCAGCAGCTCGTACCGGGACAGGGGTCGGGAGCAGTACTTC.

This chain joins TRBV28 and TRBJ1-3; D call uncertain. Deletions cut 3 bases from V and 4 bases from J, with 10 bases between. CDR1 and CDR2 (germline): MDHEN, SYDVKM. The CDR3 runs to 14 residues. As DNA, the CDR3 is TGTGCCAGCAGTTTGGCGGGGTCCGGAAACACCATATATTTT. Residues: CASSLAGSGNTIYF.

The V and J genes are TRBV6-5 and TRBJ2-7; 10 nucleotides match TRBD2. The CDR3 totals 15 residues. The germline gives CDR1 MNHEY, CDR2 SVGAGI. J gave up 0 bases and V 7 bases, and 6 bases lay outside the gene matches. Here the CDR3 DNA reads TGTGCCAGCACCGGACTAGCGGAGAGCTCCTACGAGCAGTACTTC. Residues: CASTGLAESSYEQYF.

V is TRBV7-9 and J is TRBJ2-1; 9 bases are a match to TRBD2. Per germline, CDR1 SEHNR and CDR2 FQNEAQ (reference sequence). The CDR3 spans 18 residues. The J segment lost 4 bases and the V segment lost 4 bases, leaving 14 bases of the junction unmatched. CDR3 nucleotides: TGTGCCAGCAGCTCGACCCCTAGTGGGCGGGAGGGTTACAATGAGCAGTTCTTC. Translation: CASSSTPSGREGYNEQFF.

The chain combines TRBV27 with TRBJ2-7, with D possibly being TRBD1 (6 bases). V dropped 2 bases and J dropped 3 bases, with 14 bases sitting between them. The CDR3 has 15 amino acids. The germline V gene has CDR1 MNHEY and CDR2 SMNVEV (reference sequence). The CDR3 DNA reads TGTGCCAGCAGTTTAACCCCGGACAGAATCTACGAGCAGTACTTC. This encodes CASSLTPDRIYEQYF.

The J gene is TRBJ2-1, the V gene TRBV5-6; D is ambiguous. Germline lookup yields CDR1 SGHDT and CDR2 YYEEEE. V was pared by 0 bases and J by 7 bases, with 8 bases between. This CDR3 contains 13 residues. CDR3 DNA: TGTGCCAGCAGCTTGGGGTCTAGTAATGAGCAGTTCTTC. Translation gives CASSLGSSNEQFF.

This clone was counted once. The V gene is TRBV2, the J gene TRBJ1-5; TRBD1 matches 10 bases. Germline-derived CDR1 and CDR2 are SNHLY and FYNNEI. The trim removed 4 bases at V and 7 bases at J, leaving 7 bases unmatched. This CDR3 region has 15 residues. The CDR3 protein is CASSGARTGGQPQHF. CDR3 bases: TGTGCCAGCAGTGGCGCGAGGACAGGGGGACAGCCCCAGCATTTT.

The chain recombines TRBV28 with TRBJ1-2, with TRBD1 as a possible D gene (6 bases). Germline V gene data show CDR1 as MDHEN and CDR2 as SYDVKM. The length of the CDR3 is 13 residues. V gave up 3 bases and J gave up 8 bases, with 13 bases separating them. This CDR3 reads CASSFPQGSGYTF. CDR3 nucleotide sequence: TGTGCCAGCAGTTTCCCACAGGGAAGCGGCTACACCTTC.

The chain recombines TRBV4-1 with TRBJ1-2; D is perhaps TRBD1 (5 bases). This CDR3 contains 14 residues. V lost 4 bases and J 2 bases, leaving 11 bases between the germline ends. Germline-derived CDR1 and CDR2 are MGHRA and YSYEKL. The CDR3 sequence is CASSPRAGNYGYTF. DNA of the CDR3: TGCGCCAGCAGCCCCAGGGCCGGGAACTATGGCTACACCTTC.

The chain recombines TRBV18 with TRBJ1-2, with D possibly TRBD1 on 6 matching bases. The CDR3 runs to 14 residues. The V gene lost 3 bases and the J gene lost 4 bases, with 12 bases spanning the gap. The germline gives CDR1 KGHSH, CDR2 LQKENI. CDR3 nucleotides: TGTGCCAGCTCACCGGGACATGTGGGCTATGGCTACACCTTC. Translating gives CASSPGHVGYGYTF.

The V gene is TRBV19, the J gene TRBJ2-1; TRBD2 agrees at 10 bases. The V gene end was trimmed by 3 bases and the J gene end by 3 bases; junction bases not matched to a gene: 5. CDR3 length equals 16 residues. Germline V CDR1 and CDR2: LNHDA, SQIVND (reference sequence). The CDR3 nucleotides are TGTGCCAGTAGTATCCTTCTAGCGGGAGACTACAATGAGCAGTTCTTC. Translated, it gives CASSILLAGDYNEQFF. The full variable domain, completed using reference TRBV19 and TRBJ2-1, is DGGITQSPKYLFRKEGQNVTLSCEQNLNHDAMYWYRQDPGQGLRLIYYSQIVNDFQKGDIAEGYSVSREKKESFPLTVTSAQKNPTAFYLCASSILLAGDYNEQFFGPGTRLTVL.

A remark on this clone: Other DNA sequences in this specimen translate into the identical CDR3. J is TRBJ2-2 and V is TRBV27; D is unresolved. This CDR3 region has 12 residues. The germline V gene has CDR1 MNHEY and CDR2 SMNVEV (reference sequence). V lost 3 bases to trimming and J lost 5 bases, with 4 bases between them. The CDR3 region is CASSFGTGELFF. As DNA, the CDR3 is TGTGCCAGCAGTTTCGGGACCGGGGAGCTGTTTTTT.

The table lists this clone with a count of one. This sequence joins TRBV7-9 and TRBJ2-7; D is possibly TRBD1 (6 bases). Per germline, CDR1 SEHNR and CDR2 FQNEAQ (reference sequence). Trimming removed 1 base from V and 0 bases from J, with 10 bases in between. The length of the CDR3 is 15 residues. The CDR3 region has the DNA TGTGCCAGCAGCTTAGGGGCAGGGGACTCCTACGAGCAGTACTTC. Amino acid sequence: CASSLGAGDSYEQYF.

This clone was found once. The J gene is TRBJ2-1, the V gene TRBV6-5; 9 bases agree with TRBD2. Per the germline V gene, CDR1 is MNHEY and CDR2 is SVGAGI. This CDR3 has 15 amino acids. V lost 6 bases to trimming and J lost 4 bases; unmatched junction nucleotides: 7. CDR3 nucleotides: TGTGCCAGCAGAATCGCGGGAGGGTCTTACAATGAGCAGTTCTTC. Amino acid sequence: CASRIAGGSYNEQFF.

The rearrangement uses TRBV4-1 and TRBJ2-7, with 9 positions matching TRBD1. After removal of 4 bases from V and 0 bases from J, the junction contained 13 bases not matched to a gene. Per the germline V gene, CDR1 is MGHRA and CDR2 is YSYEKL. CDR3 length equals 18 residues. CDR3 DNA: TGCGCCAGCAGCCCAGCCCCGACGACAGGGGGTTCCTCCTACGAGCAGTACTTC. It yields the protein CASSPAPTTGGSSYEQYF.

V and J are TRBV27 and TRBJ1-5; D is possibly TRBD1 (5 bases). Germline-derived CDR1 and CDR2 are MNHEY and SMNVEV (reference sequence). CDR3 length: 13 residues. Trimming stripped 3 bases from V and 6 bases from J, with 9 bases between. The DNA of the CDR3 is TGTGCCAGCAGTTTTACTCAGGGTCAGCCCCAGCATTTT. This gives the protein CASSFTQGQPQHF.

The rearrangement links TRBV9 to TRBJ2-7; D possibly corresponds to TRBD2 (6 bases). Trimming removed 0 bases at V and 6 bases at J, with 10 bases between. CDR3 length: 13 amino acids. CDR1 SGDLS and CDR2 YYNGEE come from the germline V gene. The CDR3 loop reads CASSVEGLGEQYF. The CDR3 coding sequence is TGTGCCAGCAGCGTAGAGGGACTGGGCGAGCAGTACTTC.

The chain is built from TRBV28 and TRBJ2-7, with 7 bases matching TRBD2. Germline V gene sequence: CDR1 MDHEN, CDR2 SYDVKM. After removal of 7 bases from V and 2 bases from J, the junction contained 5 bases not matched to a gene. The CDR3 totals 13 residues. CDR3 sequence: CASISGNTYEQYF. In DNA form, the CDR3 reads TGTGCCAGCATCAGCGGGAACACCTACGAGCAGTACTTC.

The gene calls are TRBV30 and TRBJ2-1, with 10 nucleotides matching TRBD2. Trimming cost V 4 bases and J 0 bases; bases outside gene matches: 6. CDR1 and CDR2 from the germline V gene are GTSNPN and SVGIG (reference sequence). This CDR3 is 16 amino acids long. This chain's CDR3 is CAWNQRLAGSYNEQFF. The CDR3 nucleotides read TGTGCCTGGAATCAGAGACTAGCGGGCTCCTACAATGAGCAGTTCTTC.

The chain recombines TRBV5-6 with TRBJ2-3; 10 bases map to TRBD2. V shed 4 bases, J shed 5 bases, and the junction held 13 bases outside the gene matches. In germline, CDR1 is SGHDT, CDR2 YYEEEE. This CDR3 has 17 amino acids. The CDR3 spells CASSPVGVAGGRDTQYF. The CDR3 nucleotides are TGTGCCAGCAGCCCCGTTGGGGTAGCGGGAGGACGAGATACGCAGTATTTT.

This sequence joins TRBV27 and TRBJ1-5; 9 bases are a match to TRBD1. The CDR3 extends over 15 amino acids. Germline values: CDR1 MNHEY, CDR2 SMNVEV (reference sequence). V lost 2 bases to trimming and J lost 7 bases; unmatched junction nucleotides: 6. The CDR3 protein is CASSLRGTGTQPQHF. The CDR3 DNA follows: TGTGCCAGCAGTTTACGGGGGACAGGGACACAGCCCCAGCATTTT.

Worth noting for this clone: Germline is not matched at one junction end, which may reflect a read error. This sequence joins TRBV25-1 and TRBJ2-7, with 8 bases identical to TRBD1. CDR3 length: 14 amino acids. CDR1 is MGHDK and CDR2 is SYGVNS in the germline V gene. The CDR3 DNA sequence: TGTGCCAGCAGTACCTCTGGACAGGGTAGCTTCAGGAAGTTC. Amino acids: CASSTSGQGSFRKF.